This T cell receptor beta chain comes out of a study of blood T cell repertoires in COVID-19. Looking at the study overall: The analysed material was cDNA or gDNA that came from T cells, B-cell-depleted T cells, or PBMCs.

V was clipped by 6 bases and J by 6 bases, with 21 bases between them. CDR3 length: 16 amino acids. Germline V gene sequence: CDR1 MNHEY, CDR2 SMNVEV (reference sequence). Symptom resolution, clearance, or two negative PCRs marked donors in Cohort 3 as recovered. Clones were sequenced by immunoSEQ multiplex PCR, and TCRdb holds only the in-frame ones, with some missing. The sample has about 410,000 clones, about 90% seen once. This chain uses TRBV27 with TRBJ1-5; D might be TRBD1 (6 bases). This sequence was found in a man in his late teens or twenties who had recovered from COVID-19. The sequencing input was PBMCs or T cells enriched from blood (not recorded which). CDR3 coding DNA: TGTGCCAGCAGATCCCTGTCAACAGGGCCCCCTCAGCCCCAGCATTTT. Protein: CASRSLSTGPPQPQHF.